This TCR beta chain was sequenced for a study of blood T cell repertoires in COVID-19 (dated by TCRdb to 2019 to 2021). For context, the study as a whole: Samples from collaborators originated in the United States, Italy and Spain and spanned both the acute and convalescent phases of COVID-19. Where available, HLA class I and class II types were taken from metadata supplied by the sample provider and were not determined by assay-based typing. The repertoires were made available in a free public database intended to serve as a resource for research on the immune response to SARS-CoV-2. A de-identified subject ID, COVID-19 status, age in years and sex were almost always included in the sample metadata. The prospective study material was composed of cDNA or gDNA derived from T cells, B-cell-depleted T cells, or PBMCs. The dataset comprised deeply sampled blood TCRbeta repertoires from subjects exposed to, actively infected with, or recovered from COVID-19. The samples were drawn from the first 160 participants of the ongoing ImmuneRACE study and from 950 to 1,500 subjects provided by 6 global collaborators. Broad study findings and their caveats: The amount of clinical and demographic metadata varied by source and participant and was provided uncurated.

On this clone: Its antigen specificity is not known. No base quality values were provided; no much bigger clone lies one nucleotide off.

From cysteine to phenylalanine, the CDR3 is 13 amino acids long. Only the CDR3 region is kept as DNA, spanning 39 bases read in frame from base 1. The germline V gene specifies SNHLY as CDR1 and FYNNEI as CDR2. V loses 5 bases at its end and J loses 4 bases; junction bases beyond the gene matches: 4. A second Seattle source provided samples from volunteer blood donors who had recovered from COVID-19. Collaborating institutions collected whole blood in K2EDTA tubes following their own protocols. For TCRbeta analysis, collaborators shipped samples in one of three forms: frozen whole blood, isolated PBMCs, or DNA extracted from either of those sample types. The immunoSEQ Assay, a bias-controlled multiplex PCR, was used to amplify TCRbeta CDR3 regions from genomic DNA. Turning to the authors' computational methods: The number of nucleated cells in each sample was estimated from the amplification of reference gene primers within the assay. Sequence reads were collapsed and filtered to measure the absolute abundance of every unique TCRbeta CDR3 rearrangement. For each sample, productive Simpson clonality was calculated as the square root of Simpson's diversity index across productive rearrangements. Not all clones reach the TCRdb copy of this immuneACCESS table, which keeps in-frame sequences only. Checked studies attribute under half of the gap to unresolved V genes and leave the rest unexplained. The DNA gave D and trimming, while V, J and clone size come from that table. For this sample the table gives approximately 150,000 clones, of which 88% were detected only once. The ten biggest clones cover roughly 2% of the sample.

The source is a man aged 45 to 65 who had recovered from COVID-19. Sequencing was performed on peripheral blood. The sequence joins TRBV2 to TRBJ2-7; 8 nucleotides in the junction match TRBD1. The CDR3 loop reads CASSIRQGYEQYF. The nucleotides read TGTGCCAGCAGTATCCGACAGGGGTACGAGCAGTACTTC.